The TCR beta chain described here comes from a study of shared clonotypes between healthy human individuals (dated by TCRdb to between 2020 and 2021). For the wider study: The cohort comprised a couple of women and a few men aged 18 to 49 years. Per donor, three plates each were used for CD4 naive and CD4 memory, two for CD8 naive, and one for CD8 memory. Leukapheresis yielded between about 0.85 and 9 billion PBMCs per donor. Blood TCR repertoires of about five healthy adults were deeply sequenced to estimate repertoire size and the extent of clonotype sharing between individuals. To increase sequencing depth and limit assay-specific biases, different laboratories used diverse techniques to prepare libraries and sequence TCR repertoires. What the study reported, not specific to this receptor: Sharing across several donors was observed for roughly 5.4% of naive CD4, over 3% of naive CD8, about 2.3% of memory CD4, and around 0.4% of memory CD8 clonotypes. Incomplete sequencing was indicated by rarefaction of sorted-subset datasets, despite the large sequencing depth. Sampling was limited to blood, and TCR repertoires in tissue likely differ from TCR repertoires in blood. Based on pairwise subsampling, the degree of clonotype sharing among donors was expected to be affected by sequencing depth. Larger estimated clonotype richness was generally found for naive subsets than for memory subsets. Because the study included a small number of donors, the genetic and exposure-history diversity represented was limited. Compared with non-shared clonotypes, the clonotypes found in all four sorted-subset donors had higher generation probabilities.

Healthy HIV-negative adults with no recently reported acute infections or vaccinations were included as donors. All donors were Caucasian adults living in Nashville, Tennessee, USA. CD4+ T cells were enriched by magnetic negative selection, after which naive cells were positively selected on CD45RA and the negative fraction was taken as the memory subset. Blood was obtained by leukapheresis, after which PBMCs were separated by Ficoll-Histopaque density gradient centrifugation and cryopreserved in liquid nitrogen vapor phase. Analytical flow cytometry was used to check the purity and quantity of each magnetically sorted T cell population. From each sorted fraction, genomic DNA was isolated and quantified by UV absorbance on a Nanodrop 2000c. Points on this clone: This receptor's antigen is unknown. No much larger clone is present one base from it, and per-base qualities are unavailable.

The CDR3, from cysteine to phenylalanine, totals 13 residues. Only CDR3 DNA remains: 39 bases, in frame from the first base. As encoded in the germline V gene (reference sequence), CDR1 is GTSNPN while CDR2 is SVGIG. Trimming removed 5 bases from V and 5 bases from J, leaving 14 bases between the germline ends. TCR CDR3 regions were amplified from genomic DNA by multiplex PCR using the deep immunoSEQ assay. Genomic DNA extracted from each cell subset was distributed evenly over all wells of several immunoSEQ 96-well plates, and each plate served as one replicate. For sorted subsets, 150 to 200 ng genomic DNA, equal to about 30,000 T cell genomes, was loaded into each replicate PCR. Purified libraries were measured with a Qubit 3.0 fluorometer, size-checked on a Bioanalyzer 2100, and measured again with the KAPA Library Quantification kit. Every immunoSEQ 96-well plate was sequenced on a separate single-read 150-cycle Illumina NextSeq 550 flow cell. On the authors' methods: Because the immunoSEQ output included only junctional sequences and no quality scores, the filtering could not be the same as the filtering used for full-length reads. To assign V/J genes and CDR3, sequences were annotated against IMGT germline references using PyIR, a Python wrapper for IgBLAST v1.9. Reads were filtered out if the reads had weak V/J assignments (E-value above 1e-6), no CDR3, stop codons, out-of-frame junctions, or ambiguous translated residues. A V3J clonotype was defined by an identical inferred V gene, J gene, and CDR3 amino acid sequence. The percentage overlap between two repertoires was calculated by dividing the number of shared unique clonotypes by the size of the smaller repertoire. Richness of each repertoire was evaluated using RTK rarefaction, the Chao1 estimator, and Recon v2.1 estimates of unobserved clonotypes. For all TCRbeta clonotypes obtained by the gDNA method from a handful of donors, generation probabilities were computed with OLGA. TCRdb obtained this table from immuneACCESS and retained in-frame rearrangements with V and J assigned. These tables miss some clones; where compared with another copy, unresolved V genes account for less than half of the shortfall, and the remainder is unexplained. Clone size and V and J calls were adopted from that table, with D and trimming inferred from the DNA. The table for this sample lists approximately 1,000,000 clones; approximately 80% of them were counted only once. The ten largest clones capture 0.5% to 0.6% of the sample.

This receptor chain uses TRBV30 and TRBJ2-3, with a weak D call of TRBD2 (5 bases match). The TCR originated in a man younger than 30 in good health. Some clones in this sample may be carry-over from other donors' samples. What was sequenced was memory CD4+ T cells from PBMCs. What the cell subset or site label conveys for this sample: CD45RA-negative fraction. The CDR3 region: CAWGWGVGDTQYF. The sequence in DNA is TGTGCCTGGGGATGGGGAGTAGGAGATACGCAGTATTTT.